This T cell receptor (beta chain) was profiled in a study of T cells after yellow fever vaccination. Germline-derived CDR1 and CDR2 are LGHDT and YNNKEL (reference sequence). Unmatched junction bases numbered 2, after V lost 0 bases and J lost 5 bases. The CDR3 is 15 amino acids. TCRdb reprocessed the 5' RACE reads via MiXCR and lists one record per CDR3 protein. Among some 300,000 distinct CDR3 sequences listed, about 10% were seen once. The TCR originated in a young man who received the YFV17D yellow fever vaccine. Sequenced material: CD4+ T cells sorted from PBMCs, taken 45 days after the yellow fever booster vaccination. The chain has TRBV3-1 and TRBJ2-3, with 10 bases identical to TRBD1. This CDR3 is CASSQDRTGGDTQYF. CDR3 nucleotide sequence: TGTGCCAGCAGCCAAGACCGGACAGGGGGAGATACGCAGTATTTT.